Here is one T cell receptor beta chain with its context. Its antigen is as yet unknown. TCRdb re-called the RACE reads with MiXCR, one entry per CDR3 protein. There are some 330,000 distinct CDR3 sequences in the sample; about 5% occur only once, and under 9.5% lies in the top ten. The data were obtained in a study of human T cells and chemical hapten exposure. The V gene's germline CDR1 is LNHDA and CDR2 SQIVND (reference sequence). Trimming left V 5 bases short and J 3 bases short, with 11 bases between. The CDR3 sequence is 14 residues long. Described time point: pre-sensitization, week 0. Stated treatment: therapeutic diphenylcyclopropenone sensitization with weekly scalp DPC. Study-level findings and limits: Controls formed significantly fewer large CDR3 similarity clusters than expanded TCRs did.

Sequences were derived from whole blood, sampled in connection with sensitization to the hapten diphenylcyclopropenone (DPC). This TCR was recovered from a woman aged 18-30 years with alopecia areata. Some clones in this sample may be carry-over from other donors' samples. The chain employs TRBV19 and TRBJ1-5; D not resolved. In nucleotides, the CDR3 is TGTGCCAGTAGTTTCGGGAACCTCAATCAGCCCCAGCATTTT. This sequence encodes CASSFGNLNQPQHF.